These 28 T cell receptor beta chains share one sample of origin, sequenced in a study of T cell repertoires in cytomegalovirus infection. No antigen has been assigned to these receptors. TCRdb itself ran the reads through MiXCR, one entry per CDR3 protein. Of some 940,000 distinct CDR3 sequences listed, about 33% are singletons. The sequences come from cultured CD8+ T cells from PBMCs, collected from culture after CMV antigen stimulation. Every receptor here comes from a human donor in good health (CMV status not recorded). Some clones in this sample may be carry-over from other donors' samples.

The chain has TRBV7-2 and TRBJ2-3, with a possible D match to TRBD2 (5 bases). The germline V gene encodes CDR1 SGHTA and CDR2 FQGNSA. This CDR3 contains 16 residues. V lost 5 bases to trimming and J lost 9 bases, with 24 bases between them. The CDR3 loop is CASSPIVGSRGDTQYF. The CDR3 DNA is TGTGCCAGCAGCCCGATAGTGGGGAGTAGAGGAGACACGCAGTATTTT. Based on the CDR3 plus reference TRBV7-2 and TRBJ2-3, the full variable domain is GAGVSQSPSNKVTEKGKDVELRCDPISGHTALYWYRQSLGQGLEFLIYFQGNSAPDKSGLPSDRFSAERTGGSVSTLTIQRTQQEDSAVYLCASSPIVGSRGDTQYFGPGTRLTVL.

This clonotype was seen a few times. CDR3: CASSPSPTVTRTDTQYF. The CDR3 region has the DNA TGTGCCAGCAGCCCAAGTCCTACAGTGACGCGCACAGATACGCAGTATTTT. The chain uses TRBV5-5 and TRBJ2-3, with unresolved D. With 4 bases removed from V and 1 base from J, the gap between germline ends came to 19 bases. The CDR3 runs 17 residues. Germline V gene sequence: CDR1 SGHKS, CDR2 YYEKEE (reference sequence).

This sequence joins TRBV27 and TRBJ1-5, with TRBD1 matching 10 bases. Trimming took 8 bases from V and 8 from J; bases not matched to a gene: 9. The CDR3 consists of 14 residues. The germline V gene has CDR1 MNHEY and CDR2 SMNVEV (reference sequence). The CDR3 protein is CASRPTGGIEPQHF. CDR3 DNA: TGTGCCAGCCGCCCGACAGGGGGCATAGAGCCCCAGCATTTT.

Note on this clonotype: The CDR3 ends on some other residue instead of the conserved phenylalanine or tryptophan, so this is likely a read error. V and J are TRBV7-8 and TRBJ1-2, with a possible D match to TRBD1 (6 bases). CDR3 length: 14 amino acids. Germline V gene sequence: CDR1 SGHVS, CDR2 FQNEAQ. The V and J ends lost 0 bases and 7 bases respectively, with 12 bases between them. CDR3 amino acids: CASSLARTAGGYTL. The CDR3 nucleotides read TGTGCCAGCAGCTTAGCCCGGACAGCAGGTGGCTACACCCTC.

The chain employs TRBV6-6 and TRBJ2-3, with D unclear. The germline V and J ends were trimmed by 3 bases and 0 bases, with 16 bases remaining between them. The CDR3 spans 17 residues. CDR1 and CDR2 (germline): MNHNY, SVGAGI (reference sequence). The CDR3 protein is CASSYTDLVISTDTQYF. DNA of the CDR3: TGTGCCAGCAGTTATACCGACTTAGTTATTAGCACAGATACGCAGTATTTT.

This chain links TRBV27 with TRBJ1-2, with 8 bases matching TRBD1. The CDR3 loop spans 15 amino acids. J gave up 4 bases and V 5 bases, and 9 bases lay outside the gene matches. CDR1 is MNHEY and CDR2 is SMNVEV in the germline V gene (reference sequence). CDR3 residues: CASSPGTGPAYGYTF. CDR3 in DNA: TGTGCCAGCAGTCCAGGGACAGGACCGGCCTATGGCTACACCTTC.

The chain couples TRBV7-3 to TRBJ2-5; D may correspond to TRBD1 or TRBD2 (5 bases each). The CDR3 consists of 13 residues. Per the germline V gene, CDR1 is SGHTA and CDR2 is FQGTGA. Trimming shortened V by 6 bases and J by 7 bases, and 15 bases separated the two germline ends. The CDR3 region is CASRPLGEPTQYF. The DNA for the CDR3 is TGTGCCAGCAGGCCCCTGGGGGAACCGACCCAGTACTTC.

The rearrangement links TRBV19 to TRBJ2-2; no definite D call. Germline loops: CDR1 LNHDA, CDR2 SQIVND (reference sequence). The CDR3 contains 18 residues. V lost 3 bases, J lost 3 bases, and 20 bases lay in between. The CDR3 DNA is TGTGCCAGTAGTATTGACCTCTTCCCCTTCGGAGACACCGGGGAGCTGTTTTTT. This gives the protein CASSIDLFPFGDTGELFF.

The chain uses TRBV2 and TRBJ1-1; D call uncertain. CDR3 size: 10 residues. Germline loops: CDR1 SNHLY, CDR2 FYNNEI. With 1 base removed from V and 12 bases from J, the gap between germline ends came to 6 bases. In DNA, the CDR3 is TGTGCCAGCAGTGAAGTGGTATCTTTCTTT. Its translation: CASSEVVSFF.

This clonotype was observed at least ten times. CDR3 DNA sequence: TGTGCCAGCAGCCCCGGACAGGGTGCCTATGGCTACACCTTC. Its translation: CASSPGQGAYGYTF. The chain recombines TRBV7-6 with TRBJ1-2; 8 positions match TRBD1. Per the germline V gene, CDR1 is SGHVS and CDR2 is FNYEAQ. This CDR3 is 14 amino acids long. J lost 4 bases, V lost 5 bases, and 6 bases had no gene match. The complete variable domain, with remaining parts taken from reference TRBV7-6 and TRBJ1-2, reads GAGVSQSPRYKVTKRGQDVALRCDPISGHVSLYWYRQALGQGPEFLTYFNYEAQQDKSGLPNDRFSAERPEGSISTLTIQRTEQRDSAMYRCASSPGQGAYGYTFGSGTRLTVV.

The J gene is TRBJ2-1, the V gene TRBV4-1; 8 bases fit TRBD2. With 3 bases clipped from V and 9 bases from J, the junction kept 19 bases outside the gene matches. The CDR3 is 18 amino acids. Germline V gives CDR1 MGHRA, CDR2 YSYEKL. The CDR3 protein is CASSQGARGLAGLGEQFF. DNA for the CDR3: TGCGCCAGCAGCCAGGGGGCAAGAGGGCTAGCGGGCTTGGGTGAGCAGTTCTTC.

The chain is built from TRBV28 and TRBJ2-1; 7 bases line up with TRBD1. CDR3 length: 19 residues. Germline CDR1 is MDHEN and CDR2 is SYDVKM. V shed 5 bases, J shed 3 bases, and the junction held 19 bases outside the gene matches. This CDR3 is CASSTIGVQGSTFYNEQFF. The CDR3 nucleotides read TGTGCCAGCAGTACCATAGGGGTACAGGGGTCAACATTCTACAATGAGCAGTTCTTC.

V usage is TRBV27 and J usage is TRBJ2-1; 10 nucleotides match TRBD1. The V gene's germline CDR1 is MNHEY and CDR2 SMNVEV (reference sequence). The J segment lost 5 bases and the V segment lost 1 base, leaving 2 bases of the junction unmatched. The CDR3 extends over 15 amino acids. CDR3 sequence reads: CASSLWTGGDNEQFF. The DNA of the CDR3 is TGTGCCAGCAGTTTATGGACAGGGGGGGACAATGAGCAGTTCTTC.

This chain links TRBV11-3 with TRBJ2-1; TRBD1 matches at 9 bases. The CDR3 sequence is 19 residues long. Germline loops: CDR1 SGHNT, CDR2 YENEEA. The J segment lost 7 bases and the V segment lost 3 bases, leaving 19 bases of the junction unmatched. CDR3 coding DNA: TGTGCCAGCAGCTTCACTGCGGGACAGGGAGTTAGGGGCGTGAATGAGCAGTTCTTC. It encodes CASSFTAGQGVRGVNEQFF.

V usage is TRBV7-9 and J usage is TRBJ2-1; TRBD2 aligns across 9 bases. V lost 5 bases and J lost 4; bases outside the gene matches: 12. The CDR3 length is 17 residues. Germline V gene data show CDR1 as SEHNR and CDR2 as FQNEAQ (reference sequence). The CDR3: CASSPDGRGGLYNEQFF. DNA of the CDR3: TGTGCCAGCAGCCCCGACGGGCGGGGGGGCCTTTACAATGAGCAGTTCTTC. The full variable domain, completed using reference TRBV7-9 and TRBJ2-1, is DTGVSQNPRHKITKRGQNVTFRCDPISEHNRLYWYRQTLGQGPEFLTYFQNEAQLEKSRLLSDRFSAERPKGSFSTLEIQRTEQGDSAMYLCASSPDGRGGLYNEQFFGPGTRLTVL.

This clonotype was counted a few times. The CDR3 DNA follows: TGTGCCAGCAGAGGAGGAGTAGCGGGGCCAAACGAGCAGTACTTC. This translates into CASRGGVAGPNEQYF. This rearrangement joins TRBV27 to TRBJ2-7; 8 bases are a match to TRBD2. V dropped 6 bases and J dropped 5; count of bases not matched to a gene: 12. The CDR3 covers 15 residues. Germline CDR1 and CDR2: MNHEY and SMNVEV (reference sequence).

There are a few counts of this clonotype. The chain uses TRBV12-3 or TRBV12-4 and TRBJ2-2; 10 bases map to TRBD1. This CDR3 has 17 amino acids. J lost 4 bases, V lost 6 bases, and 11 bases had no gene match. CDR3 in amino acids: CASSSLPGQGTTGELFF. The CDR3 nucleotides are TGTGCCAGCAGCTCTTTGCCGGGACAGGGGACCACCGGGGAGCTGTTTTTT.

This chain connects TRBV10-1 to TRBJ2-2; TRBD2 might be the D (5 bases). The CDR3 is made up of 17 amino acids. Germline V CDR1 and CDR2: WNHNN, SYGVQD (reference sequence). V gave up 2 bases and J gave up 0 bases, with 13 bases separating them. The CDR3 protein is CASSETLAGSNTGELFF. The CDR3 DNA reads as TGCGCCAGCAGTGAGACTCTAGCTGGGTCGAACACCGGGGAGCTGTTTTTT.

The chain employs TRBV19 and TRBJ2-1, with TRBD1 matching over 8 bases. The V and J ends lost 1 base and 5 bases, in that order; junction bases with no gene match: 7. The CDR3 is 16 amino acids. Germline values: CDR1 LNHDA, CDR2 SQIVND (reference sequence). The CDR3 reads CASSIGDRSLHNEQFF. CDR3 DNA sequence: TGTGCCAGTAGTATAGGGGACAGGAGCCTACACAATGAGCAGTTCTTC.

The chain has TRBV6-6 and TRBJ1-1; 7 nucleotides agree with TRBD1. The CDR3 has 15 amino acids. V lost 1 base to trimming and J lost 3 bases; unmatched junction nucleotides: 5. Germline values: CDR1 MNHNY, CDR2 SVGAGI (reference sequence). The CDR3 nucleotides read TGTGCCAGCAGTTACTTGGGCAGGGGGGACACTGAAGCTTTCTTT. It yields the protein CASSYLGRGDTEAFF.

The chain combines TRBV5-1 with TRBJ1-2; D is perhaps TRBD1 (6 bases). The CDR3 covers 14 residues. The V end lost 0 bases, the J end lost 8 bases, and 14 bases lay between the germline ends. The germline CDR1 and CDR2 sequences are SGHRS and YFSETQ. The CDR3 reads CASSLAEGGEGYTF. In DNA, the CDR3 is TGCGCCAGCAGCTTGGCCGAGGGGGGAGAAGGCTACACCTTC.

The chain links TRBV19 to TRBJ1-2; 8 bases line up with TRBD1. Trimming cost V 5 bases and J 4 bases; bases outside gene matches: 12. Per the germline V gene, CDR1 is LNHDA and CDR2 is SQIVND (reference sequence). CDR3 size: 16 residues. The CDR3 loop reads CASSAAPGQEIYGYTF. The CDR3 DNA reads as TGTGCCAGTAGTGCAGCCCCGGGACAGGAAATCTATGGCTACACCTTC. The full variable domain, completed using reference TRBV19 and TRBJ1-2, is DGGITQSPKYLFRKEGQNVTLSCEQNLNHDAMYWYRQDPGQGLRLIYYSQIVNDFQKGDIAEGYSVSREKKESFPLTVTSAQKNPTAFYLCASSAAPGQEIYGYTFGSGTRLTVV.

Note on this clonotype: This may be a read error: a much more frequent sequence differs by one nucleotide. This chain uses TRBV7-6 with TRBJ2-1, with TRBD2 identical over 14 bases. Germline V lookup: CDR1 SGHVS, CDR2 FNYEAQ. This CDR3 is built from 15 residues. The CDR3 region is CASSFRLAGGNKQFF. Written as DNA, the CDR3 is TGTGCTAGCAGCTTCCGACTAGCGGGGGGGAATAAGCAGTTCTTC.

This clonotype was observed many times. This chain joins TRBV6-5 and TRBJ1-1, with D possibly matching TRBD1 (5 bases). CDR1 is MNHEY and CDR2 is SVGAGI in the germline V gene. The germline V and J ends were trimmed by 5 bases and 0 bases, with 10 bases remaining between them. The CDR3 loop spans 14 amino acids. The CDR3 loop is CASSTTEMNTEAFF. In DNA form, the CDR3 reads TGTGCCAGCAGTACGACAGAGATGAACACTGAAGCTTTCTTT.

This clonotype was recorded many times. This chain connects TRBV12-3 or TRBV12-4 to TRBJ2-7; 7 bases line up with TRBD1. V was pared by 6 bases and J by 2 bases, with 4 bases of the junction left unmatched. The CDR3 consists of 13 residues. CDR3 coding DNA: TGTGCCAGCAGCTCGGGACAGACCTACGAGCAGTACGTC. It yields the protein CASSSGQTYEQYV.

CDR3 in amino acids: CASSIPFGGSGANVLTF. The DNA for the CDR3 is TGTGCCAGTAGTATCCCCTTCGGGGGCTCTGGGGCCAACGTCCTGACTTTC. The V call is TRBV19, the J call TRBJ2-6; tentatively, D is TRBD2 (6 bases). Trimming pared 3 bases from V and 0 bases from J, leaving 12 bases between. The CDR3 covers 17 residues. Germline values: CDR1 LNHDA, CDR2 SQIVND (reference sequence).

In the case of this clonotype: Compared with germline, one end of the junction differs, possibly owing to a read error. The V and J genes are TRBV6-5 and TRBJ2-4; TRBD2 agrees at 11 bases. This CDR3 contains 13 residues. Looked up from germline, CDR1 is MNHEY and CDR2 is SVGAGI. CDR3 sequence: CTSSWGLADLQYF. CDR3 in DNA: TGTACCAGCAGTTGGGGACTAGCGGATCTTCAGTACTTC.

The V call is TRBV7-9, the J call TRBJ1-5, with 8 bases matching TRBD1. The CDR3 is 16 residues long. CDR1 and CDR2 from the germline V gene are SEHNR and FQNEAQ (reference sequence). The V gene end was trimmed by 5 bases and the J gene end by 4 bases; junction bases not matched to a gene: 10. CDR3 loop: CASSNQDREDNQPQHF. DNA of the CDR3: TGTGCCAGCAGCAATCAGGACAGGGAGGATAATCAGCCCCAGCATTTT.